The 4 T cell receptor beta chains below come from one sample, sequenced in a study of T cell responses to AZD1222 COVID-19 vaccine. Method: immunoSEQ multiplex PCR; TCRdb's copy keeps in-frame clones and lacks some. The table includes around 140,000 clones, about nine tenths detected once. The starting material was peripheral blood, obtained on day 0 of AZD1222 vaccination. The receptors were gathered from an adult in good health.

Points on this clone: Within the sample, other DNA sequences also encode this same CDR3. The chain is built from TRBV27 and TRBJ1-1; D unresolved. Germline assignment: CDR1 MNHEY and CDR2 SMNVEV (reference sequence). This CDR3 is built from 13 residues. Trimming stripped 2 bases from V and 5 bases from J, with 9 bases between. For the CDR3, the DNA is TGTGCCAGCAGTTTAGACCGTGGGACTGAAGCTTTCTTT. Its translation is CASSLDRGTEAFF.

The CDR3 sequence is CATSRAPGQSYEQYF. As DNA, the CDR3 is TGTGCCACCAGCAGGGCTCCGGGACAGTCCTACGAGCAGTACTTC. The chain has TRBV15 and TRBJ2-7; 7 bases agree with TRBD1. V lost 3 bases to trimming and J lost 1 base; unmatched junction nucleotides: 6. The germline V gene has CDR1 LNHNV and CDR2 YYDKDF (reference sequence). The CDR3 covers 15 residues.

The chain recombines TRBV9 with TRBJ2-7; 10 bases fit TRBD1. V shed 3 bases, J shed 3 bases, and the junction held 6 bases outside the gene matches. The V gene's germline CDR1 is SGDLS and CDR2 YYNGEE. The CDR3 runs to 15 residues. The CDR3 sequence: CASSARDRGYYEQYF. The CDR3, as DNA: TGTGCCAGCAGCGCCCGGGACAGGGGATACTACGAGCAGTACTTC.

This clone was counted once. V and J are TRBV6-1 and TRBJ1-1, with D perhaps TRBD1 (6 bases). Germline V lookup: CDR1 MNHNS, CDR2 SASEGT. This CDR3 spans 17 amino acids. The V and J ends lost 6 bases and 0 bases respectively, with 20 bases between them. The CDR3 here is CASRENRALGMNTEAFF. The CDR3 DNA sequence: TGTGCCAGCAGGGAAAACAGGGCTCTTGGAATGAACACTGAAGCTTTCTTT.